This T cell receptor (beta chain) was profiled in a study of shared T cell receptors in the human thymus. The CDR3 has 14 amino acids. With 0 bases removed from V and 6 bases from J, the gap between germline ends came to 12 bases. Germline V lookup: CDR1 SGDLS, CDR2 YYNGEE. The protocol was immunoSEQ multiplex PCR, while the TCRdb copy is restricted to in-frame clones and leaves out a portion. The repertoire has 720,000 or so clones, approximately 85% of them found once; the top ten carry roughly 0.01%. These data are also associated with another study on human thymus T cells. That publication notes: Resections from corrective heart surgery provided thymus tissue. An apparent bias in V and J gene usage was seen in thymic and blood repertoires.

This chain uses TRBV9 with TRBJ1-2; no firm D call. The sample was thymocytes. This clonotype was sampled from a girl in the first two years of life with a congenital heart defect. The CDR3 DNA is TGTGCCAGCAGCGTAGATTCGCGGGGTGATGGCTACACCTTC. It yields the protein CASSVDSRGDGYTF.